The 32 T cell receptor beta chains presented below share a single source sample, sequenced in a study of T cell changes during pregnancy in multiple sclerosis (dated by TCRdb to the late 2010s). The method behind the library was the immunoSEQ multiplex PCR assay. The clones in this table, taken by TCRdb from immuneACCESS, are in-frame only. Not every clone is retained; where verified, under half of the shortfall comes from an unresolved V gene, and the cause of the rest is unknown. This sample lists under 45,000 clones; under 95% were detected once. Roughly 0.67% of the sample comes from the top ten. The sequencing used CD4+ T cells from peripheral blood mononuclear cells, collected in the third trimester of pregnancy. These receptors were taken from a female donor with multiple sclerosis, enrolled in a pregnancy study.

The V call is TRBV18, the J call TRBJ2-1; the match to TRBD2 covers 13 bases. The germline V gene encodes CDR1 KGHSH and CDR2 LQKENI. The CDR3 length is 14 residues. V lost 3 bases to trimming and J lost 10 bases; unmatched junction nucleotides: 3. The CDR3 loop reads CASSPSTSGREQFF. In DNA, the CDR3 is TGTGCCAGCTCACCTTCGACTAGCGGGAGGGAGCAGTTCTTC. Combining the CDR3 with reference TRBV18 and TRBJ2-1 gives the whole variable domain NAGVMQNPRHLVRRRGQEARLRCSPMKGHSHVYWYRQLPEEGLKFMVYLQKENIIDESGMPKERFSAEFPKEGPSILRIQQVVRGDSAAYFCASSPSTSGREQFFGPGTRLTVL.

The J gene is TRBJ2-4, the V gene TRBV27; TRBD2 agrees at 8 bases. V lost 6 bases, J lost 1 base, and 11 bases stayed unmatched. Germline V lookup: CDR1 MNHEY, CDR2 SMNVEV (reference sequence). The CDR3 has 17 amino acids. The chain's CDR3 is CASSPAGGVVAKNIQYF. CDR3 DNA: TGTGCCAGCAGCCCCGCCGGGGGGGTTGTGGCCAAAAACATTCAGTACTTC.

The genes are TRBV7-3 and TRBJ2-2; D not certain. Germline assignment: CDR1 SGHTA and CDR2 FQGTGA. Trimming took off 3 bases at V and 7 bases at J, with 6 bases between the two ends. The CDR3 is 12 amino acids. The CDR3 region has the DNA TGTGCCAGCAGCTTTGGAGTCGGGGAGCTGTTTTTT. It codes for CASSFGVGELFF.

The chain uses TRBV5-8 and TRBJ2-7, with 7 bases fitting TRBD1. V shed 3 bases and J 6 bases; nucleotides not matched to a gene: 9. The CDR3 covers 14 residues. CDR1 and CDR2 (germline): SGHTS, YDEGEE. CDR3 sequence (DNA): TGTGCCAGCAGCTACACAGGGGTGGAAGGCGAGCAGTACTTC. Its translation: CASSYTGVEGEQYF.

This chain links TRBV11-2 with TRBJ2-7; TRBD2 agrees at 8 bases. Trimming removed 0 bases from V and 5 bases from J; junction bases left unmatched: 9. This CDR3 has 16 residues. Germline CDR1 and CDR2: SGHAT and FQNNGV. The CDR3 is CASSLESRGRTNEQYF. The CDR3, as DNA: TGTGCCAGCAGCTTAGAAAGCCGCGGGAGGACCAACGAGCAGTACTTC.

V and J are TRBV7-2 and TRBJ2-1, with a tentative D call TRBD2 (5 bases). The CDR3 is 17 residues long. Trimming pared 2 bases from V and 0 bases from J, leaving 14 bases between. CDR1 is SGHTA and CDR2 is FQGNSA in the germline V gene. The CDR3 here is CASSLSGGLGSYNEQFF. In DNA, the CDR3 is TGTGCCAGCAGCTTATCCGGCGGGCTAGGCTCCTACAATGAGCAGTTCTTC.

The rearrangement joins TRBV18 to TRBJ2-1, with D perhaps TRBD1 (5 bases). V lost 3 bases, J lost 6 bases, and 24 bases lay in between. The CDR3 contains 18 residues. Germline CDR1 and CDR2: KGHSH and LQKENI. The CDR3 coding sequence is TGTGCCAGCTCACCCGATTTACCGACAGCCCTTGAGTTCAATGAGCAGTTCTTC. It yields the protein CASSPDLPTALEFNEQFF.

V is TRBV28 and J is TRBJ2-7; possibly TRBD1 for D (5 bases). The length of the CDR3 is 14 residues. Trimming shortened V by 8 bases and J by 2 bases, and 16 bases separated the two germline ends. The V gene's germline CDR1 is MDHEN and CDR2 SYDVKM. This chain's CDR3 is CASRRMGRAYEQYF. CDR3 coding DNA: TGTGCCAGCCGGCGGATGGGCAGGGCCTACGAGCAGTACTTC.

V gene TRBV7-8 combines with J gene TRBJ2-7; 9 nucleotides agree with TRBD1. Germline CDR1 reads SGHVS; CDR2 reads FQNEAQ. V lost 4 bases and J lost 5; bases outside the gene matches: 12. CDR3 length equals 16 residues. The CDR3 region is CASSSLRDRENNEQYF. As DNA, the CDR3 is TGTGCCAGCAGCTCTTTAAGGGACAGGGAGAACAACGAGCAGTACTTC.

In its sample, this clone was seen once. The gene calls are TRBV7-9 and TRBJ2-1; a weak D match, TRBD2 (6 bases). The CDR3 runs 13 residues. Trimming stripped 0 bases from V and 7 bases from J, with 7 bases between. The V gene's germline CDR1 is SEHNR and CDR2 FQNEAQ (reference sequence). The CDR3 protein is CASSLAGGNEQFF. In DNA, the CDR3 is TGTGCCAGCAGCTTAGCGGGGGGTAATGAGCAGTTCTTC.

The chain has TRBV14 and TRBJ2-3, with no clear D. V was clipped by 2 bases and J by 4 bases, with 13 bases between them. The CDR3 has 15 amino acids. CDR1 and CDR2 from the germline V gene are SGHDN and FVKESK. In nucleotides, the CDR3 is TGTGCCAGCAGCCAACTAAGGCGCCGGGCAGATACGCAGTATTTT. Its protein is CASSQLRRRADTQYF.

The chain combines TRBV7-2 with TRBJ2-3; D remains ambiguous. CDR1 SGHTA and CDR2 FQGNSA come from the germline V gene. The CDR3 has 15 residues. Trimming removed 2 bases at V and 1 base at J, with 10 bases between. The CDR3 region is CASSLNGAGTDTQYF. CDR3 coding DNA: TGTGCCAGCAGCTTAAACGGTGCCGGCACAGATACGCAGTATTTT.

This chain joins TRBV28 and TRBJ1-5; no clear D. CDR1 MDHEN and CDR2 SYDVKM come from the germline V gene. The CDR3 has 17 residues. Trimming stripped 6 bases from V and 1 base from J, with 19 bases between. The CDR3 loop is CASRLRAQRGSNQPQHF. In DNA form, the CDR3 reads TGTGCCAGCAGGCTCCGGGCCCAACGCGGGAGCAATCAGCCCCAGCATTTT.

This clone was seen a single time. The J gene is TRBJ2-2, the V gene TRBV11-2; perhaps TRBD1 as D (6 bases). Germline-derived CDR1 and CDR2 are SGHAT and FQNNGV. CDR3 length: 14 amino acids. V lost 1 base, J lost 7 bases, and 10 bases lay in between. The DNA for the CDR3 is TGTGCCAGCAGCTTAGTGGGGGCCAGCGGGGAGCTGTTTTTT. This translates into CASSLVGASGELFF. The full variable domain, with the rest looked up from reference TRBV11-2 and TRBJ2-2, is EAGVAQSPRYKIIEKRQSVAFWCNPISGHATLYWYQQILGQGPKLLIQFQNNGVVDDSQLPKDRFSAERLKGVDSTLKIQPAKLEDSAVYLCASSLVGASGELFFGEGSRLTVL.

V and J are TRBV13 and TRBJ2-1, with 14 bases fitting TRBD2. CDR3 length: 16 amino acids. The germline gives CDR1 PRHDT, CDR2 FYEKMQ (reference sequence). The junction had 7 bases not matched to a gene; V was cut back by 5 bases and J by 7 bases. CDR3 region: CASSLGLAGGANEQFF. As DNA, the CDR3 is TGTGCCAGCAGCCTCGGACTAGCGGGGGGAGCTAATGAGCAGTTCTTC.

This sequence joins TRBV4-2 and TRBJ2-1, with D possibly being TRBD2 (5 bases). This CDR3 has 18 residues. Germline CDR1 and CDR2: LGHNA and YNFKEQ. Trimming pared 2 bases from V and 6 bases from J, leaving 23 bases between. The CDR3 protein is CASSQLSTALLRGNEQFF. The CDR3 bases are TGTGCCAGCAGCCAACTTTCAACAGCCCTACTACGGGGCAATGAGCAGTTCTTC.

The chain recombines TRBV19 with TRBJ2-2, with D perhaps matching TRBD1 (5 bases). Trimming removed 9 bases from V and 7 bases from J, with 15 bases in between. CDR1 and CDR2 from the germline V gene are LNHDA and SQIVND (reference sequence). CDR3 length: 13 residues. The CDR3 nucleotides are TGTGCCAGCAATTCGCAGGGCGACGGGGAGCTGTTTTTT. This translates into CASNSQGDGELFF.

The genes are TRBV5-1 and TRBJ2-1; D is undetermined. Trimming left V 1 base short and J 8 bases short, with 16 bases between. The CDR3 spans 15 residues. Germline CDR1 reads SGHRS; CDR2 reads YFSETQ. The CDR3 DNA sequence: TGCGCCAGCAGCTTGACAGCAGGTTTGGGCGATGAGCAGTTCTTC. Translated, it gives CASSLTAGLGDEQFF.

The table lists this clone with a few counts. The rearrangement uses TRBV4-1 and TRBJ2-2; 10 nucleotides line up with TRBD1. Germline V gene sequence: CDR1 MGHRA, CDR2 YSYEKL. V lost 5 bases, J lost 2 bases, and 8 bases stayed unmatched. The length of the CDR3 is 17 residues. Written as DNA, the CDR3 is TGCGCCAGCAGCTGGACCTCGACAGGGGGCAACACCGGGGAGCTGTTTTTT. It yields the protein CASSWTSTGGNTGELFF.

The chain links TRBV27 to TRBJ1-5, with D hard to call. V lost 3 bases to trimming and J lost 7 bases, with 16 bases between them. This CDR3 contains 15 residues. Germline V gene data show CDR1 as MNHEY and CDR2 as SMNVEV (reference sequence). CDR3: CASSFSTTAGQPQHF. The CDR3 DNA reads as TGTGCCAGCAGTTTCTCCACCACGGCGGGACAGCCCCAGCATTTT.

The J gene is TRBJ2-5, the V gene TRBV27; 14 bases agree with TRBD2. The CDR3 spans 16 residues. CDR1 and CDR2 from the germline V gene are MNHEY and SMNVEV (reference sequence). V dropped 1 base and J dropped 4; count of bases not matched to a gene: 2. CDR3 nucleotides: TGTGCCAGCAGTTTATTGGGGACTAGCGGGGGAGAGACCCAGTACTTC. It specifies CASSLLGTSGGETQYF.

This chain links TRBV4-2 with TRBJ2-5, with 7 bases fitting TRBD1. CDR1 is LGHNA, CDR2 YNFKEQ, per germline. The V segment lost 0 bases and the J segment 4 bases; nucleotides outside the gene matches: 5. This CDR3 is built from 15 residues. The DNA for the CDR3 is TGTGCCAGCAGCCAAGACCAAGGGGGCCGAGAGACCCAGTACTTC. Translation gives CASSQDQGGRETQYF.

In nucleotides, the CDR3 is TGTGCCAGCAGCTTTCGGGGGGGTTCCTACGAGCAGTACTTC. As protein: CASSFRGGSYEQYF. This chain uses TRBV7-8 with TRBJ2-7, with TRBD2 matching over 8 bases. The germline V gene encodes CDR1 SGHVS and CDR2 FQNEAQ. Unmatched junction bases numbered 2, after V lost 3 bases and J lost 1 base. There are 14 residues in the CDR3.

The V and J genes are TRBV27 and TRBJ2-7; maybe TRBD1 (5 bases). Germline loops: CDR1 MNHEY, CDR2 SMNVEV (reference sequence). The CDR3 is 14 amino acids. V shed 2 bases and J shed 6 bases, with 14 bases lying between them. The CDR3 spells CASSLVRQRPEQYF. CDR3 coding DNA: TGTGCCAGCAGTTTAGTTAGACAGCGTCCCGAGCAGTACTTC.

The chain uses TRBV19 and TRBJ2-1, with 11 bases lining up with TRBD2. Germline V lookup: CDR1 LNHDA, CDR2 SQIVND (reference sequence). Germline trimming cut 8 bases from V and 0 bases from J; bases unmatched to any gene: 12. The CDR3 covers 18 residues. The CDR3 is CASSGTSGGGGSYNEQFF. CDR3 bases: TGTGCCAGTTCGGGGACTAGCGGTGGGGGTGGCTCCTACAATGAGCAGTTCTTC.

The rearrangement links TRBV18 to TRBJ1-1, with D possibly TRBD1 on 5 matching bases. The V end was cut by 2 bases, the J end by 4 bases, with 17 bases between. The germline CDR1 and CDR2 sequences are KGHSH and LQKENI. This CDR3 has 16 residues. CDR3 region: CASSPSADSWGTEAFF. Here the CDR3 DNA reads TGTGCCAGCTCACCATCGGCTGACAGTTGGGGCACTGAAGCTTTCTTT.

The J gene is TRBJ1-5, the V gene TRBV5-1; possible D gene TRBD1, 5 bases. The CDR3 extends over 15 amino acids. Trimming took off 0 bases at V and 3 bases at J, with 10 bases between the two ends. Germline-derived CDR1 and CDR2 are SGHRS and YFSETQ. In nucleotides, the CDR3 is TGCGCCAGCAGCTTGGAAGGGACTTACAATCAGCCCCAGCATTTT. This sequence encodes CASSLEGTYNQPQHF.

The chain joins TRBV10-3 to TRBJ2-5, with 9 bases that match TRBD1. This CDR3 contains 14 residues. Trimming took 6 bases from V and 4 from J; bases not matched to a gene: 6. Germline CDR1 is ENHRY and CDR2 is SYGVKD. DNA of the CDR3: TGTGCCATCAGGGAGGACAGGGGTCTAGAGACCCAGTACTTC. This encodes CAIREDRGLETQYF.

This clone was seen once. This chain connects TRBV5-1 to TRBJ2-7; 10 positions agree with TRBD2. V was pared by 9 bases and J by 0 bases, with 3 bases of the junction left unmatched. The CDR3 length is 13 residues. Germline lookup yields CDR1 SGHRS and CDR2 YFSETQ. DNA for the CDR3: TGCGCCACCCAGCGGGAGGGCTCCTACGAGCAGTACTTC. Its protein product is CATQREGSYEQYF.

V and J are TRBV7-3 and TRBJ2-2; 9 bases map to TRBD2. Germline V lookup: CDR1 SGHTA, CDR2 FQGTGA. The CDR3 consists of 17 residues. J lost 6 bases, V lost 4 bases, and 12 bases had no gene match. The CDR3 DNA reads TGTGCCAGCAGCTCCCAGCCGGGACTAGCAAGGTCCGGGGAGCTGTTTTTT. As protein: CASSSQPGLARSGELFF.

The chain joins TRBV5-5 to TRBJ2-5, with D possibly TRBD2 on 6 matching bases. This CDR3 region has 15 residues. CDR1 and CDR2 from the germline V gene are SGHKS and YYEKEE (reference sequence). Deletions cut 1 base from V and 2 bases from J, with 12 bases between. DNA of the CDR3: TGTGCCAGCAGCTTGCAAGGACTACCACAAGAGACCCAGTACTTC. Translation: CASSLQGLPQETQYF. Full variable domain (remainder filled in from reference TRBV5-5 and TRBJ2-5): DAGVTQSPTHLIKTRGQQVTLRCSPISGHKSVSWYQQVLGQGPQFIFQYYEKEERGRGNFPDRFSARQFPNYSSELNVNALLLGDSALYLCASSLQGLPQETQYFGPGTRLLVL.

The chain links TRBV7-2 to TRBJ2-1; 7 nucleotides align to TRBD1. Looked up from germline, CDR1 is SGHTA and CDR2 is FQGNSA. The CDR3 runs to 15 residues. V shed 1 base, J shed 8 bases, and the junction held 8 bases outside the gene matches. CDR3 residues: CASSLEGAFRYEQFF. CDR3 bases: TGTGCCAGCAGCTTAGAGGGGGCGTTTCGGTATGAGCAGTTCTTC.